The 30 T cell receptor beta chains below come from one sample, sequenced in a study of T-cell reconstitution after alpha-beta-depleted transplantation in children. Using unique molecular identifiers, the investigators prepared the TCRbeta library. TCRdb recomputed calls from the PCR reads with MiXCR, one row per CDR3 protein. The repertoire holds hundreds of thousands of distinct CDR3 sequences, around 9.9% seen once, with approximately 30% in the top ten. The material sequenced was PBMCs, taken before TCRalphabeta/CD19-depleted stem cell transplant. The receptors were sampled from a child younger than two with acute myeloid leukemia, due to receive a stem cell transplant.

This clonotype was recorded many times. The chain links TRBV20-1 to TRBJ1-3; D perhaps matches TRBD1 (5 bases). The CDR3 has 10 amino acids. From germline, CDR1 is DFQATT and CDR2 SNEGSKA (reference sequence). V was pared by 6 bases and J by 9 bases, with 9 bases between. Written as DNA, the CDR3 is TGCAGTGCAGGGGAGCGCACCATATATTTT. Its translation is CSAGERTIYF.

This clonotype was counted many times. This chain uses TRBV5-6 with TRBJ2-5; D unclear. Germline CDR1 SGHDT, CDR2 YYEEEE. With 4 bases removed from V and 5 bases from J, the gap between germline ends came to 9 bases. The CDR3 extends over 12 amino acids. CDR3 in DNA: TGTGCCAGCAGCGACGTTAAGGAGACCCAGTACTTC. Its protein is CASSDVKETQYF.

The sample holds many counts of this clonotype. This chain joins TRBV4-2 and TRBJ2-3; 10 positions agree with TRBD2. The germline gives CDR1 LGHNA, CDR2 YNFKEQ. The CDR3 contains 16 residues. J gave up 0 bases and V 2 bases, and 2 bases lay outside the gene matches. The CDR3 nucleotides read TGTGCCAGCAGCCAAAAGACTAGCGGGAGCACAGATACGCAGTATTTT. Amino acids: CASSQKTSGSTDTQYF.

This clonotype has a count of ten or more. The chain links TRBV20-1 to TRBJ1-2; 8 bases align to TRBD1. With V trimmed by 1 base and J by 5 bases, 3 bases remained unmatched. The V gene's germline CDR1 is DFQATT and CDR2 SNEGSKA (reference sequence). This CDR3 is built from 13 residues. The CDR3 loop reads CSARARQGYGYTF. The DNA of the CDR3 is TGCAGTGCTAGAGCCCGACAGGGGTATGGCTACACCTTC.

This clonotype occurred many times. The J gene is TRBJ2-3, the V gene TRBV20-1; D ambiguous. The CDR3 has 11 residues. V lost 4 bases and J 5 bases, leaving 7 bases between the germline ends. Germline V gene data show CDR1 as DFQATT and CDR2 as SNEGSKA (reference sequence). DNA of the CDR3: TGCAGTGCTACCCTTGGAGATACGCAGTATTTT. This gives the protein CSATLGDTQYF.

The V call is TRBV9, the J call TRBJ2-5, with 9 bases that match TRBD1. Germline lookup yields CDR1 SGDLS and CDR2 YYNGEE. J lost 2 bases, V lost 2 bases, and 4 bases had no gene match. The CDR3 sequence is 15 residues long. The CDR3 is CASSVTGGVQETQYF. The CDR3 nucleotides read TGTGCCAGCAGCGTGACAGGGGGTGTTCAAGAGACCCAGTACTTC.

This clonotype was picked up many times. This chain connects TRBV6-5 to TRBJ1-2; D call uncertain. CDR3 length: 17 residues. V shed 0 bases and J shed 1 base, with 15 bases lying between them. Germline V CDR1 and CDR2: MNHEY, SVGAGI. The CDR3 DNA is TGTGCCAGCAGTTACTCTTTTGGCCCCGCGGATAACTATGGCTACACCTTC. Its translation is CASSYSFGPADNYGYTF.

Of note for this clonotype: A much bigger clone sits one base away, suggesting this may be a read error. The V and J genes are TRBV5-1 and TRBJ1-2, with a tentative D call TRBD1 (5 bases). Germline V lookup: CDR1 SGHRS, CDR2 YFSETQ. V lost 3 bases and J lost 4, with 10 bases in between. The CDR3 is made up of 13 amino acids. The DNA for the CDR3 is TGCGCCAGCAGCTCAGGGTATGGCTATGGCTACACCTTC. Its translation is CASSSGYGYGYTF.

V usage is TRBV4-3 and J usage is TRBJ2-3, with no clear D. The germline V gene has CDR1 LGHNA and CDR2 YSLEER. This CDR3 has 18 amino acids. The V and J ends lost 3 bases and 0 bases respectively, with 19 bases between them. CDR3 residues: CASSHRPQLTDSTDTQYF. The CDR3 region has the DNA TGCGCCAGCAGCCACCGGCCCCAACTAACGGATAGCACAGATACGCAGTATTTT.

The sample holds one count of this clonotype. J is TRBJ2-5 and V is TRBV6-5, with 10 bases matching TRBD1. The germline V gene encodes CDR1 MNHEY and CDR2 SVGAGI. V lost 2 bases and J lost 6; bases outside the gene matches: 9. This CDR3 comprises 16 residues. The CDR3 DNA reads TGTGCCAGCAGTTACAAGAGACAGGGGGCCCTAAAGACCCAGTACTTC. It specifies CASSYKRQGALKTQYF.

In this sample, this clonotype turned up many times. This chain uses TRBV12-3 or TRBV12-4 with TRBJ1-3; D gene unclear. V shed 7 bases and J shed 6 bases, with 10 bases lying between them. The CDR3 consists of 12 residues. The chain's CDR3 is CASTGVPNTIYF. Written as DNA, the CDR3 is TGTGCCAGCACCGGGGTACCAAACACCATATATTTT.

This clonotype was detected many times. This rearrangement joins TRBV5-1 to TRBJ2-1; 9 bases are shared with TRBD1. Trimming cost V 1 base and J 4 bases; bases outside gene matches: 3. CDR1 is SGHRS and CDR2 is YFSETQ in the germline V gene. This CDR3 is built from 15 residues. The CDR3 reads CASSLTGTGYNEQFF. The CDR3 DNA sequence: TGCGCCAGCAGCTTGACCGGGACAGGGTACAATGAGCAGTTCTTC.

The table lists this clonotype with many counts. The rearrangement links TRBV7-2 to TRBJ2-5, with 7 bases identical to TRBD2. CDR1 is SGHTA, CDR2 FQGNSA, per germline. With V trimmed by 3 bases and J by 4 bases, 8 bases remained unmatched. This CDR3 has 15 residues. The CDR3 here is CASSFGGSSRETQYF. In DNA, the CDR3 is TGTGCCAGCAGCTTCGGGGGGTCCTCCCGAGAGACCCAGTACTTC.

The table lists this clonotype with many counts. The V call is TRBV7-7, the J call TRBJ2-5; 7 positions agree with TRBD1. This CDR3 comprises 13 residues. Germline CDR1 reads SSHAT; CDR2 reads FNYEAQ (reference sequence). J lost 3 bases, V lost 5 bases, and 3 bases had no gene match. The CDR3 DNA reads TGTGCCAGCAGCATACAGGGGAAAGAGACCCAGTACTTC. This translates into CASSIQGKETQYF.

Ten or more counts support this clonotype. The genes are TRBV10-3 and TRBJ1-4; D ambiguous. Deletions cut 7 bases from V and 5 bases from J, with 11 bases between. Germline lookup yields CDR1 ENHRY and CDR2 SYGVKD. The CDR3 has 13 residues. The CDR3 DNA follows: TGTGCCATCACGCCGCGGGAGAATGAAAAACTGTTTTTT. Amino acid sequence: CAITPRENEKLFF.

In this sample, this clonotype turned up many times. This chain connects TRBV7-6 to TRBJ2-1; D assignment may be TRBD1 or TRBD2 (5 bases each). The CDR3 has 16 residues. CDR1 is SGHVS and CDR2 is FNYEAQ in the germline V gene. Trimming shortened V by 2 bases and J by 6 bases, and 17 bases separated the two germline ends. The CDR3 DNA follows: TGTGCCAGCAGCTTAACTGGGGGACGTCACCCCAATGAGCAGTTCTTC. Translating it yields CASSLTGGRHPNEQFF. The full variable domain, rest sourced from reference TRBV7-6 and TRBJ2-1, is GAGVSQSPRYKVTKRGQDVALRCDPISGHVSLYWYRQALGQGPEFLTYFNYEAQQDKSGLPNDRFSAERPEGSISTLTIQRTEQRDSAMYRCASSLTGGRHPNEQFFGPGTRLTVL.

This clonotype was picked up many times. The chain uses TRBV18 and TRBJ2-2, with D possibly being TRBD2 (6 bases). Germline lookup yields CDR1 KGHSH and CDR2 LQKENI. The CDR3 length is 16 residues. Trimming pared 0 bases from V and 4 bases from J, leaving 12 bases between. The CDR3 DNA is TGTGCCAGCTCACCACCGGTCGGGGGAGGCACCGGGGAGCTGTTTTTT. Amino acids: CASSPPVGGGTGELFF.

Ten or more counts support this clonotype. This rearrangement joins TRBV5-1 to TRBJ1-4; tentative D call: TRBD1 (6 bases). V lost 5 bases and J 4 bases, leaving 12 bases between the germline ends. From germline, CDR1 is SGHRS and CDR2 YFSETQ. The CDR3 covers 14 residues. CDR3 loop: CASSLTGFNEKLFF. The CDR3 bases are TGCGCCAGCAGTTTAACAGGGTTTAATGAAAAACTGTTTTTT.

The chain couples TRBV6-1 to TRBJ2-2; D remains ambiguous. CDR3 size: 16 residues. Between the trimmed V and J ends, which lost 5 bases and 8 bases, there was a span of 21 bases. Germline-derived CDR1 and CDR2 are MNHNS and SASEGT. CDR3 nucleotide sequence: TGTGCCAGCAGTCGAGCAACCGAATGGAAATCGGGGGAGCTGTTTTTT. It codes for CASSRATEWKSGELFF.

This clonotype was seen ten or more times. The rearrangement joins TRBV7-9 to TRBJ2-7; D not certain. Germline lookup yields CDR1 SEHNR and CDR2 FQNEAQ (reference sequence). V dropped 4 bases and J dropped 0 bases, with 13 bases sitting between them. The CDR3 is 15 residues long. CDR3 nucleotides: TGTGCCAGCAGCTCACTTCCGGCTTCCTCCTACGAGCAGTACTTC. Residues: CASSSLPASSYEQYF.

This clonotype was detected only a few times. This sequence joins TRBV28 and TRBJ2-2; D unresolved. The ends were cut back, 3 bases at V and 3 bases at J, with 5 bases in the middle. CDR1 and CDR2 (germline): MDHEN, SYDVKM. This CDR3 is 13 amino acids long. In DNA, the CDR3 is TGTGCCAGCAGTTTCAGACACACCGGGGAGCTGTTTTTT. It translates to CASSFRHTGELFF.

This clonotype has a count of ten or more. This rearrangement joins TRBV18 to TRBJ2-5; the D gene is possibly TRBD1 (5 bases). This CDR3 is built from 14 residues. V dropped 3 bases and J dropped 4 bases, with 12 bases sitting between them. Germline V gene lookup returns CDR1 KGHSH and CDR2 LQKENI. The CDR3 DNA is TGTGCCAGCTCACCTTCTAGTGGGGCAGAGACCCAGTACTTC. Translation gives CASSPSSGAETQYF.

This clonotype has a count of ten or more. The chain combines TRBV28 with TRBJ1-1, with 7 bases lining up with TRBD1. V trimming: 5 bases; J trimming: 4 bases; junction bases outside the gene matches: 10. The CDR3 consists of 15 residues. Germline CDR1 is MDHEN and CDR2 is SYDVKM. The CDR3 DNA follows: TGTGCCAGCAGTCCCATGGTGACAGGGCGCACTGAAGCTTTCTTT. Protein product: CASSPMVTGRTEAFF. Filled out from reference TRBV28 and TRBJ1-1, the complete variable domain reads DVKVTQSSRYLVKRTGEKVFLECVQDMDHENMFWYRQDPGLGLRLIYFSYDVKMKEKGDIPEGYSVSREKKERFSLILESASTNQTSMYLCASSPMVTGRTEAFFGQGTRLTVV.

To note about this clonotype: A much bigger clone sits one base away, suggesting this may be a read error. V and J are TRBV10-3 and TRBJ2-5; TRBD1 matches at 8 bases. This CDR3 region has 13 residues. CDR1 and CDR2 (germline): ENHRY, SYGVKD. In DNA form, the CDR3 reads TGTGCCATCAGTGACAGGGGGCAAGAGACCCTGTACTTC. Protein: CAISDRGQETLYF.

This clonotype was recorded at least ten times. This chain uses TRBV28 with TRBJ1-5; 7 nucleotides match TRBD1. After removal of 5 bases from V and 5 bases from J, the junction contained 6 bases not matched to a gene. The CDR3 contains 14 residues. Germline V gene sequence: CDR1 MDHEN, CDR2 SYDVKM. CDR3 region: CASSPHRGHQPQHF. Here the CDR3 DNA reads TGTGCCAGCAGTCCCCACAGGGGCCATCAGCCCCAGCATTTT.

This clonotype has at least ten counts. This chain links TRBV5-6 with TRBJ2-1; 12 bases line up with TRBD2. V lost 3 bases and J lost 6; bases outside the gene matches: 4. The length of the CDR3 is 15 residues. Germline V lookup: CDR1 SGHDT, CDR2 YYEEEE. CDR3 DNA sequence: TGTGCCAGCAGCTCCCAGACTAGCGGGGGCAATGAGCAGTTCTTC. This translates into CASSSQTSGGNEQFF.

This clonotype was found many times. The chain uses TRBV18 and TRBJ2-5; D not certain. The V end lost 2 bases, the J end lost 5 bases, and 6 bases lay between the germline ends. In germline, CDR1 is KGHSH, CDR2 LQKENI. CDR3 size: 12 residues. The DNA for the CDR3 is TGTGCCAGCTCACCAGGACCCGAGACCCAGTACTTC. This translates into CASSPGPETQYF.

This clonotype was recorded at least ten times. The chain joins TRBV20-1 to TRBJ2-1; D not resolved. Germline V CDR1 and CDR2: DFQATT, SNEGSKA (reference sequence). Deletions cut 4 bases from V and 3 bases from J, with 19 bases between. The CDR3 runs to 16 residues. This CDR3 is CSAKKPRTNNYNEQFF. The CDR3 nucleotides read TGCAGTGCTAAAAAACCTAGGACGAATAACTACAATGAGCAGTTCTTC.

Comments on this clonotype: The CDR3 ends on some other residue instead of the conserved phenylalanine or tryptophan, so this is likely a read error. This rearrangement joins TRBV7-6 to TRBJ2-7; unclear D gene. Germline lookup yields CDR1 SGHVS and CDR2 FNYEAQ. The CDR3 consists of 12 residues. V gave up 6 bases and J gave up 6 bases, with 12 bases separating them. The CDR3 sequence: CASRHPSGEQYL. CDR3 in DNA: TGTGCCAGCAGGCATCCCTCGGGCGAGCAGTACCTC.

The V call is TRBV6-1, the J call TRBJ2-7, with 10 bases lining up with TRBD2. With 6 bases clipped from V and 5 bases from J, the junction kept 10 bases outside the gene matches. Germline loops: CDR1 MNHNS, CDR2 SASEGT. The CDR3 has 15 residues. CDR3 sequence reads: CASRELLAGWNEQYF. CDR3 DNA sequence: TGTGCCAGCAGAGAACTACTAGCGGGATGGAACGAGCAGTACTTC.